This section outlines one T cell receptor beta chain sequence together with its context. Sequencing used immunoSEQ multiplex PCR; TCRdb keeps in-frame clones, though not all of them. The sample has 150,000 or so clones; around 90% are singletons. This record belongs to a study of T cell responses to AZD1222 COVID-19 vaccine. This sequence originates from an adult in good health. The sample consisted of peripheral blood, taken on day 0 of AZD1222 vaccination.

In DNA form, the CDR3 reads TGTGCCAGCAGTTACTCGTGGCAGTCCGGGCGTGGCTACACCTTC. This gives the protein CASSYSWQSGRGYTF. The rearrangement links TRBV6-5 to TRBJ1-2; D remains ambiguous. This CDR3 has 15 residues. V lost 0 bases and J lost 7, with 15 bases in between. CDR1 and CDR2 (germline): MNHEY, SVGAGI.